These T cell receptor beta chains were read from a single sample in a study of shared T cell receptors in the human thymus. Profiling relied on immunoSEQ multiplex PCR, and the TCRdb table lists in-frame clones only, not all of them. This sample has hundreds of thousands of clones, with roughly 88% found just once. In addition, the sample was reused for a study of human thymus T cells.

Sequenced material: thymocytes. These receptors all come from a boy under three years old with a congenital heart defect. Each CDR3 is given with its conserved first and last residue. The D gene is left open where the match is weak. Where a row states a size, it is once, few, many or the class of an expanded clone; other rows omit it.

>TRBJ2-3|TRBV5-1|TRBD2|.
TGCGCCAGCAGCTTGGCCCCCAGCGGGAGAAATACGCAGTATTTT
CASSLAPSGRNTQYF
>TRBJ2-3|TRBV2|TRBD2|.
TGTGCCAGCAGCGCGACTAGCGGAGGAAGCACAGATACGCAGTATTTT
CASSATSGGSTDTQYF
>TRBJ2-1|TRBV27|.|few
TGTGCCAGCAGCCACCCCTGGGGGCGCGCCTACAATGAGCAGTTCTTC
CASSHPWGRAYNEQFF
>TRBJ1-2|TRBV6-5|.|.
TGTGCCAGCAGTTACATTCGAGACAGAGACTATGGCTACACCTTC
CASSYIRDRDYGYTF
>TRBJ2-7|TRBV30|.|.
TGTGCCTGGAGTCGGGACGGGACTGCCCACGAGCAGTACTTC
CAWSRDGTAHEQYF
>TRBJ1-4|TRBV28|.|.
TGTGCCAGCAGCCCTCAACAGGGAACTAATGAAAAACTGTTTTTT
CASSPQQGTNEKLFF
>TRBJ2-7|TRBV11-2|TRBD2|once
TGTGCCAGCAGCCCGCGACTAAGGCGGGAGGCCGTCTCCTACGAGCAGTACTTC
CASSPRLRREAVSYEQYF
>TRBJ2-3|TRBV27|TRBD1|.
TGTGCCAGCAGCCAGACAGGGGGGAGGGCAGATACGCAGTATTTT
CASSQTGGRADTQYF
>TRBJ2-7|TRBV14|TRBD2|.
TGTGCCAGCAGCCAAGGGGGTAGCGGGTGCGCCGAGCAGTACTTC
CASSQGGSGCAEQYF
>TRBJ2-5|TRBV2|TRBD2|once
TGTGCCAGCAGTCCATCAGCGGGAGGGTCCCAAGAGACCCAGTACTTC
CASSPSAGGSQETQYF
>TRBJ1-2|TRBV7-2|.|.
TGTGCCAGCACCACCAGATGGTGGGGGGGCCCGTGGGTAAACTATGGCTACACCTTC
CASTTRWWGGPWVNYGYTF
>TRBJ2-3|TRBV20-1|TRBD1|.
TGCAGTGTACAGGGGGCGGATGCGCAGTATTTT
CSVQGADAQYF
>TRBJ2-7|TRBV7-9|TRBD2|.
TGTGCCAGCAGCATAAAGCGGGAGGGCCACCACGAGCAGTACTTC
CASSIKREGHHEQYF
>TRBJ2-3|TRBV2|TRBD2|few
TGTGCCAGCAGTTCCAGACTAGCGGGGGATACGCAGTATTTT
CASSSRLAGDTQYF
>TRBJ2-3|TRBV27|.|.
TGTGCCAGCAGTTTTCGGCTACCGGGAGATACGCAGTATTTT
CASSFRLPGDTQYF
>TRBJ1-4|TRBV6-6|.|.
TGTGCCAGCAGCCGCCTCCAGGGAAAAGAAGGGGAAAAACTGTTTTTT
CASSRLQGKEGEKLFF
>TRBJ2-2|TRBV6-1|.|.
TGTGCCAGCAGTTTCCCATACTCGGGCACCGGGGAGCTGTTTTTT
CASSFPYSGTGELFF
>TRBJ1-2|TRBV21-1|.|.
TGTGCCAGCAGCAAAGTACATTGCTCCGGGACAGGTTTCCAGGCAAACACCTTC
CASSKVHCSGTGFQANTF
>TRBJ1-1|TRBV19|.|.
TGTGCCAGTAGTATGGGGTTCGTCGGGGGACGGAACACTGAAGCTTTCTTT
CASSMGFVGGRNTEAFF
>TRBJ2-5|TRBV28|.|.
TGTGCCAGCAGTTCCAACCCGAAGCGTGAGACCCAGTACTTC
CASSSNPKRETQYF
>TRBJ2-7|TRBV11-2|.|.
TGTGCCAGCAGCTGGGCGGGAAGCTCCTACGAGCAGTACTTC
CASSWAGSSYEQYF
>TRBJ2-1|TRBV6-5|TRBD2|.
TGTGCCAGCAGCTTAGCGGGAGGGCCCTATGAGCAGTTCTTC
CASSLAGGPYEQFF
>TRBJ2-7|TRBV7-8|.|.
TGTGCCAGCAGCCCTAGGGAGACCTACGAGCAGTACTTC
CASSPRETYEQYF
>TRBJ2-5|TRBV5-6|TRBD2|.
TGTGCCAGCAGCTTCCGGACTAGCGGGACCCAAGAGACCCAGTACTTC
CASSFRTSGTQETQYF
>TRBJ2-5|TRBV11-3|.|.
TGTGCCAGCAGCTTAGAACGGAGGTCAACAGAGACCCAGTACTTC
CASSLERRSTETQYF
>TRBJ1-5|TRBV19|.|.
TGTGCCAGTAGTATTCCTGGGCAGGGCCGGCAGCCCCAGCATTTT
CASSIPGQGRQPQHF
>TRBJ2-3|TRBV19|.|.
TGTGCCAGCTCCAGCCGAGGAGATACGCAGTATTTT
CASSSRGDTQYF
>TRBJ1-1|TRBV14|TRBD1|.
TGTGCCAGCACCGCCGGGACAGGCCAAGCTTTCTTT
CASTAGTGQAFF
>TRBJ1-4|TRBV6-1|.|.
TGTGCCAGCAGTGAAGGGTTGGGTCAGGGAGGGAATAATGAAAAACTGTTTTTT
CASSEGLGQGGNNEKLFF
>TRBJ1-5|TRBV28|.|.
TGTGCCAGCAGGCGGAGATGGGGCAATCAGCCCCAGCATTTT
CASRRRWGNQPQHF
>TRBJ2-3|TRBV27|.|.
TGTGCCAGCAGTTTATCCGGGGATACGCAGTATTTT
CASSLSGDTQYF
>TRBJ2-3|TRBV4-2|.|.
TGTGCCAGCAGCGCTCGACTAGTGGGAGATACGCAGTATTTT
CASSARLVGDTQYF